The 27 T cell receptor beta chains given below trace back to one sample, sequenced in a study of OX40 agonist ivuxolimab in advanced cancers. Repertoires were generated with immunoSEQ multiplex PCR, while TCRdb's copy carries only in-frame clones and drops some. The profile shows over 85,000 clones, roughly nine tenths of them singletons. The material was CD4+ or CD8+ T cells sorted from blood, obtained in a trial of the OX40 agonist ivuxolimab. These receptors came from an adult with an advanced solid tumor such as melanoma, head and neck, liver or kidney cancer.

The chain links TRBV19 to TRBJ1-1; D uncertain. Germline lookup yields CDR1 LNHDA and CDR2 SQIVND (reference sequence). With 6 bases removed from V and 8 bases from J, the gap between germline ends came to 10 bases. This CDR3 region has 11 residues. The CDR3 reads CASRETWEAFF. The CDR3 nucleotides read TGTGCCAGTAGGGAAACCTGGGAAGCTTTCTTT.

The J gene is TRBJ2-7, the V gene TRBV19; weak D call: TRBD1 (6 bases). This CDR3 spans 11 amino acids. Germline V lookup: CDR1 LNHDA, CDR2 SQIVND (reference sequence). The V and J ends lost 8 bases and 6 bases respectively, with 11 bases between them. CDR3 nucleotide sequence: TGTGCCAGTTCTGACAGGAGCGAGCAGTACTTC. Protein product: CASSDRSEQYF. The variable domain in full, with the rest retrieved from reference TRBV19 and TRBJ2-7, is DGGITQSPKYLFRKEGQNVTLSCEQNLNHDAMYWYRQDPGQGLRLIYYSQIVNDFQKGDIAEGYSVSREKKESFPLTVTSAQKNPTAFYLCASSDRSEQYFGPGTRLTVT.

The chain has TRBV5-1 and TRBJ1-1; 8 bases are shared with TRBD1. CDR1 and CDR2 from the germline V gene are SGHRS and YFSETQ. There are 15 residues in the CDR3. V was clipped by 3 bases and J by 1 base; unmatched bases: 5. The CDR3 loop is CASSSRTGKNTEAFF. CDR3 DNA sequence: TGCGCCAGCAGCTCGAGGACAGGGAAGAACACTGAAGCTTTCTTT. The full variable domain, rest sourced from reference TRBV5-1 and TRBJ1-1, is KAGVTQTPRYLIKTRGQQVTLSCSPISGHRSVSWYQQTPGQGLQFLFEYFSETQRNKGNFPGRFSGRQFSNSRSEMNVSTLELGDSALYLCASSSRTGKNTEAFFGQGTRLTVV.

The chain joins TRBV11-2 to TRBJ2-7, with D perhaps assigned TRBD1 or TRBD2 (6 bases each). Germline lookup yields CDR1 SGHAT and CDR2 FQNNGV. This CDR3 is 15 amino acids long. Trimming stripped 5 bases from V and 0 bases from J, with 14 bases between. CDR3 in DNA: TGTGCCAGCAGCCGGGAACAGGGAGGCTCCTACGAGCAGTACTTC. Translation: CASSREQGGSYEQYF.

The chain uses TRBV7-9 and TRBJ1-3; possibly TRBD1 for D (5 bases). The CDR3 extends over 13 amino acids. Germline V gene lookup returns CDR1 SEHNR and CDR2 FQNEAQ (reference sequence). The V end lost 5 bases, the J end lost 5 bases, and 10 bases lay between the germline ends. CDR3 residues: CASSKDSRNTIYF. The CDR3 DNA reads TGTGCCAGCAGCAAAGACAGTAGAAACACCATATATTTT.

The CDR3 reads CASTKTTGGSYEQYF. The CDR3, as DNA: TGCGCCAGCACCAAAACGACAGGGGGTTCCTACGAGCAGTACTTC. This chain connects TRBV5-1 to TRBJ2-7, with 9 positions matching TRBD1. The CDR3 totals 15 residues. Per germline, CDR1 SGHRS and CDR2 YFSETQ. J lost 1 base, V lost 6 bases, and 8 bases had no gene match.

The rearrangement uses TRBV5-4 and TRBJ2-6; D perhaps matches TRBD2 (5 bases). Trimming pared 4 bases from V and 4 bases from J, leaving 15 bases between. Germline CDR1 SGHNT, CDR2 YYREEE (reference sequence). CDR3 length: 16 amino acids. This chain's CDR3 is CASSIGSGSGANVLTF. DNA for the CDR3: TGTGCCAGCAGCATTGGCTCGGGGTCCGGGGCCAACGTCCTGACTTTC. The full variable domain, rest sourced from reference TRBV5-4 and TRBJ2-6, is ETGVTQSPTHLIKTRGQQVTLRCSSQSGHNTVSWYQQALGQGPQFIFQYYREEENGRGNFPPRFSGLQFPNYSSELNVNALELDDSALYLCASSIGSGSGANVLTFGAGSRLTVL.

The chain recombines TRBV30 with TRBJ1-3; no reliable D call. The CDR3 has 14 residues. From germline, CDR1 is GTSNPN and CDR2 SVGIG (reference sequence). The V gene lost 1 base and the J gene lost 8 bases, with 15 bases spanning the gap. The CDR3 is CAWSGGSVGDTIYF. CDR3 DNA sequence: TGTGCCTGGAGTGGGGGATCCGTGGGAGACACCATATATTTT. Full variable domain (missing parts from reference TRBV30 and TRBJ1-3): SQTIHQWPATLVQPVGSPLSLECTVEGTSNPNLYWYRQAAGRGLQLLFYSVGIGQISSEVPQNLSASRPQDRQFILSSKKLLLSDSGFYLCAWSGGSVGDTIYFGEGSWLTVV.

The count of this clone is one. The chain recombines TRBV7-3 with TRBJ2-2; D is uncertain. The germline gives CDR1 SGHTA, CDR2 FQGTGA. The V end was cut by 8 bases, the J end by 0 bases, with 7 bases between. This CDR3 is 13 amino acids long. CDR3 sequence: CASYDPNTGELFF. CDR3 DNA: TGTGCCAGCTACGACCCGAACACCGGGGAGCTGTTTTTT.

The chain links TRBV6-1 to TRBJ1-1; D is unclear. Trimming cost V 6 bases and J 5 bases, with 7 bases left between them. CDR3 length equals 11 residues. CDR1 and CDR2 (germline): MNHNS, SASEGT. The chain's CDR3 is CASSGRTEAFF. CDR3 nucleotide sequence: TGTGCCAGCAGCGGAAGGACTGAAGCTTTCTTT.

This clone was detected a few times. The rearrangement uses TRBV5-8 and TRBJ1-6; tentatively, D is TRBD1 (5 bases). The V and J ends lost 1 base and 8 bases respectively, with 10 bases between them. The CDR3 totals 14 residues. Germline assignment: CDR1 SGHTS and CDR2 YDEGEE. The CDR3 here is CASSLIPGDSPLHF. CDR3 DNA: TGTGCCAGCAGCTTGATCCCGGGGGATTCACCCCTCCACTTT.

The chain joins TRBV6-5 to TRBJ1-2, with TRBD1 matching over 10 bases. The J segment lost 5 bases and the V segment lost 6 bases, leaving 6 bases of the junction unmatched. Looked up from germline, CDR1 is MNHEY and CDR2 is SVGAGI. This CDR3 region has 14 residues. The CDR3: CASRTTGGSYGYTF. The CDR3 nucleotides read TGTGCCAGCAGAACGACAGGGGGCAGTTATGGCTACACCTTC.

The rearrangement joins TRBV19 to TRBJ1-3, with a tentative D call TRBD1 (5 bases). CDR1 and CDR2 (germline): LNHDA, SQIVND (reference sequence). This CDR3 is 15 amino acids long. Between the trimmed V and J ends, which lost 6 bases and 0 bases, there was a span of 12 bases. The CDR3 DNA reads TGTGCCAGTAGACAGGCTCCAGCCTCTGGAAACACCATATATTTT. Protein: CASRQAPASGNTIYF.

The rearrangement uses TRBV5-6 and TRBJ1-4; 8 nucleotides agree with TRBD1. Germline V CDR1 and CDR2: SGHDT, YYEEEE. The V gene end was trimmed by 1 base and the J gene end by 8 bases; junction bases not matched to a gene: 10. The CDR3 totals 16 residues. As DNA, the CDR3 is TGTGCCAGCAGCTTGTGGGACAGGAGGTCGGAAGAAAAACTGTTTTTT. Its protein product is CASSLWDRRSEEKLFF.

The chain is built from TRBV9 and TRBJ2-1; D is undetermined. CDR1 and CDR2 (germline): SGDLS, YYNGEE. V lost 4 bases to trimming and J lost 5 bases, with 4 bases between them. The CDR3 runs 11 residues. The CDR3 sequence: CASSLDNEQFF. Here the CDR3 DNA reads TGTGCCAGCAGCCTTGACAATGAGCAGTTCTTC.

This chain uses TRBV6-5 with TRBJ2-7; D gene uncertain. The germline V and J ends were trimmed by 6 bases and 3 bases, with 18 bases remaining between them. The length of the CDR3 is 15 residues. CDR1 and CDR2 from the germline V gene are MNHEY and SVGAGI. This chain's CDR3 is CASRDPGTLIYEQYF. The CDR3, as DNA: TGTGCCAGCAGGGACCCCGGCACACTGATCTACGAGCAGTACTTC.

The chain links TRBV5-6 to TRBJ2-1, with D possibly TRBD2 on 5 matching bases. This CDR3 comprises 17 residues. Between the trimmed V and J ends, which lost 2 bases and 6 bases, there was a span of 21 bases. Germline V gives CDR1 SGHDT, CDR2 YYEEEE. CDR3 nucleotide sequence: TGTGCCAGCAGCTTCCCAAGGGCGGGTCGACCTGGCAATGAGCAGTTCTTC. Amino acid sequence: CASSFPRAGRPGNEQFF.

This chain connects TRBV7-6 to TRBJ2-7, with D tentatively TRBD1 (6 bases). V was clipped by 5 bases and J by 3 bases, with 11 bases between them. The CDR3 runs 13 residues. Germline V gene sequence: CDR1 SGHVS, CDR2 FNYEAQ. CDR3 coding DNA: TGTGCCAGCAGCCTTGGACAGTACTACGAGCAGTACTTC. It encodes CASSLGQYYEQYF.

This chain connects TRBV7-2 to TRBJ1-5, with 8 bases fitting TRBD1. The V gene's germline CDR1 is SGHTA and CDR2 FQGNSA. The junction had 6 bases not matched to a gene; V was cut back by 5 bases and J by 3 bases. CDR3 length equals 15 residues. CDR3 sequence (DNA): TGTGCCAGCAGCCTACTGACAGGGGTCAATCAGCCCCAGCATTTT. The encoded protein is CASSLLTGVNQPQHF.

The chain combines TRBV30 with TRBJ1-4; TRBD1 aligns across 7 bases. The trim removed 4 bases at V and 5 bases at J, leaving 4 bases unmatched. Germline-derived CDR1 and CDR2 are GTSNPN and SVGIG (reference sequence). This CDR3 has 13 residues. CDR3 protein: CAWTRGGNEKLFF. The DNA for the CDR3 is TGTGCCTGGACGCGAGGGGGCAATGAAAAACTGTTTTTT.

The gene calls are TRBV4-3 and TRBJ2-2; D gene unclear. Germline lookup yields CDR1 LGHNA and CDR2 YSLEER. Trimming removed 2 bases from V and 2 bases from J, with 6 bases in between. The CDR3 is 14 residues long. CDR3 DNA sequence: TGCGCCAGCAGCCAACGTGACAACACCGGGGAGCTGTTTTTT. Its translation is CASSQRDNTGELFF.

The DNA of the CDR3 is TGTGCCAGCAGCTTGGTCAGGGGCGGGGAGCTGTTTTTT. Its translation is CASSLVRGGELFF. The chain couples TRBV5-8 to TRBJ2-2; D possibly corresponds to TRBD1 (6 bases). This CDR3 spans 13 amino acids. Germline CDR1 SGHTS, CDR2 YDEGEE. V lost 0 bases and J 7 bases, leaving 7 bases between the germline ends.

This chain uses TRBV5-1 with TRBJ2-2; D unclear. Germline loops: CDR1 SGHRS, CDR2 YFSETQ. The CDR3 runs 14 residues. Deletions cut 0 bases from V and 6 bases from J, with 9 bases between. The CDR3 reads CASSLAEFSGELFF. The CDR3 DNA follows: TGCGCCAGCAGCTTGGCCGAGTTTTCCGGGGAGCTGTTTTTT.

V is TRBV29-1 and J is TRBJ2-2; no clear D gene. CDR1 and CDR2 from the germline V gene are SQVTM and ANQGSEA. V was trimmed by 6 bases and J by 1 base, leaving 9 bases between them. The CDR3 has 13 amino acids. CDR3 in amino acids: CSVVEQNTGELFF. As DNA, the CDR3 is TGCAGCGTCGTAGAACAGAACACCGGGGAGCTGTTTTTT.

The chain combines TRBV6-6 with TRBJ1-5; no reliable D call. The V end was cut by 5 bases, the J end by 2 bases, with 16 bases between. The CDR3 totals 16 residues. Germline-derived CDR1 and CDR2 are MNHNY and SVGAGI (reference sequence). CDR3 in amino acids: CASSHPQLRRNQPQHF. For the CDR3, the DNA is TGTGCCAGCAGTCACCCTCAGTTGAGGCGCAATCAGCCCCAGCATTTT.

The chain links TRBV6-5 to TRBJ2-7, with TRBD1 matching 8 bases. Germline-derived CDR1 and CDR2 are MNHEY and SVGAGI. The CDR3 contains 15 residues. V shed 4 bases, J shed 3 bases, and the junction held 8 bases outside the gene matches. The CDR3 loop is CASSSPATGDYEQYF. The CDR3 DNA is TGTGCCAGCAGTTCCCCCGCGACAGGGGACTACGAGCAGTACTTC.

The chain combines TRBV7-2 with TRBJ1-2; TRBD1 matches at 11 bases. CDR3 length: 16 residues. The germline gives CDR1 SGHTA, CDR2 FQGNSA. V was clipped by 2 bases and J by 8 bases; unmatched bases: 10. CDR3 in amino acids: CASSLLSGQGARGYTF. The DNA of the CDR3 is TGTGCCAGCAGCTTACTATCCGGACAGGGGGCTAGAGGCTACACCTTC.